A single sample is the source of the 29 T cell receptor beta chains below, sequenced in a study of blood T cells in healthy people across ages. The authors ran a second PCR of 7 to 11 cycles using a sample-barcoded 5' primer and a J-beta primer mix. MiXCR was run by TCRdb on the 5' RACE reads, yielding one entry per CDR3 protein. The profile covers around 820,000 distinct CDR3 sequences, with roughly 25% appearing a single time and more than 3% taken by the ten largest. These data were also filed under a second study, of T cells of mothers and their children.

Specimen: blood. These receptors all come from a boy under 18 in good health.

There are a few counts of this clonotype. The V gene is TRBV7-2, the J gene TRBJ2-5; no reliable D call. The CDR3 spans 15 residues. V dropped 7 bases and J dropped 2 bases, with 17 bases sitting between them. Germline V CDR1 and CDR2: SGHTA, FQGNSA. The DNA of the CDR3 is TGTGCCAGCAACCCCGTTCTCTTAAGTCAAGAGACCCAGTACTTC. Amino acid sequence: CASNPVLLSQETQYF.

The rearrangement joins TRBV4-3 to TRBJ2-5; tentative D call: TRBD2 (6 bases). The V gene's germline CDR1 is LGHNA and CDR2 YSLEER. This CDR3 spans 17 amino acids. Trimming cost V 1 base and J 5 bases, with 20 bases left between them. The CDR3 spells CASSQVGGAATMETQYF. CDR3 in DNA: TGCGCCAGCAGCCAAGTCGGCGGGGCCGCCACAATGGAGACCCAGTACTTC.

For this clonotype: Relative to the germline gene, one junction end is altered; a read error may explain this. The chain is built from TRBV7-9 and TRBJ2-1; 9 positions agree with TRBD1. The CDR3 is 16 residues long. Germline V gene lookup returns CDR1 SEHNR and CDR2 FQNEAQ (reference sequence). DNA for the CDR3: TGTGCCAGCAGCTACCAACCGGGACAGGGCTACAACGAGCAGTTCTTC. Its protein is CASSYQPGQGYNEQFF.

The rearrangement joins TRBV10-3 to TRBJ2-5; 9 positions match TRBD2. The DNA matches TRBJ2-7 better at its end, which makes the J call doubtful. The CDR3 spans 15 residues. Germline CDR1 reads ENHRY; CDR2 reads SYGVKD. CDR3 residues: CAISESAGGASEQYF. The CDR3 DNA reads as TGTGCCATCAGTGAGTCAGCGGGGGGCGCGTCCGAGCAGTACTTC.

In this sample, this clonotype turned up a few times. A clone one base away is much larger, so this may be a read error. The genes are TRBV28 and TRBJ2-7; D possibly corresponds to TRBD2 (6 bases). The CDR3 spans 15 residues. CDR1 is MDHEN and CDR2 is SYDVKM in the germline V gene. CDR3 nucleotides: TGTGCCAGCAGTTTAGTAGCGGAGCCCTCCCACGAGCAGTACTTC. Translated, it gives CASSLVAEPSHEQYF.

The rearrangement links TRBV20-1 to TRBJ1-1; tentatively, D is TRBD1 (5 bases). Trimming removed 4 bases at V and 1 base at J, with 10 bases between. CDR1 DFQATT and CDR2 SNEGSKA come from the germline V gene (reference sequence). This CDR3 is 13 amino acids long. The CDR3 DNA reads TGCAGTGCTATACAGGACACGAACACTGAAGCTTTCTTT. Residues: CSAIQDTNTEAFF.

This clonotype appeared a few times. The V call is TRBV5-1, the J call TRBJ2-7; 9 bases match TRBD1. Trimming at V came to 4 bases and at J to 3 bases, leaving 5 bases not matched to a gene. The CDR3 spans 14 residues. Per the germline V gene, CDR1 is SGHRS and CDR2 is YFSETQ. CDR3 region: CASSTGQGVYEQYF. DNA for the CDR3: TGCGCCAGCAGCACGGGACAGGGAGTCTACGAGCAGTACTTC.

This clonotype was recorded a few times. The J gene is TRBJ2-3, the V gene TRBV6-6; D gene uncertain. V was clipped by 8 bases and J by 2 bases, with 5 bases between them. Germline V gives CDR1 MNHNY, CDR2 SVGAGI (reference sequence). The CDR3 runs to 11 residues. The CDR3 loop reads CASLDTDTQYF. The DNA for the CDR3 is TGTGCCAGCCTTGACACAGATACGCAGTATTTT.

This clonotype occurred a few times. The chain uses TRBV18 and TRBJ2-5; perhaps TRBD2 as D (6 bases). Germline CDR1 is KGHSH and CDR2 is LQKENI. The CDR3 spans 15 residues. Trimming cost V 2 bases and J 5 bases, with 15 bases left between them. CDR3 in amino acids: CASSPAGSAWETQYF. In DNA, the CDR3 is TGTGCCAGCTCACCAGCGGGGTCAGCTTGGGAGACCCAGTACTTC.

CDR3 nucleotides: TGTGCCAGCAGCCAAGACCGGAGACAGGGGGCATTGCGGACCCAGTACTTC. Protein: CASSQDRRQGALRTQYF. J is TRBJ2-5 and V is TRBV3-1, with 10 nucleotides matching TRBD1. Germline CDR1 is LGHDT and CDR2 is YNNKEL (reference sequence). The CDR3 consists of 17 residues. The J segment lost 7 bases and the V segment lost 0 bases, leaving 11 bases of the junction unmatched.

This clonotype was detected many times. The genes are TRBV7-2 and TRBJ2-5; D could derive from TRBD1 or TRBD2 (5 bases each). Between the trimmed V and J ends, which lost 4 bases and 1 base, there was a span of 10 bases. The CDR3 has 14 amino acids. The germline gives CDR1 SGHTA, CDR2 FQGNSA. The DNA of the CDR3 is TGTGCCAGCAGCTCGCCGGGACCCCAAGAGACCCAGTACTTC. It translates to CASSSPGPQETQYF.

V is TRBV3-1 and J is TRBJ2-1; 9 bases are a match to TRBD2. The CDR3 extends over 15 amino acids. Looked up from germline, CDR1 is LGHDT and CDR2 is YNNKEL (reference sequence). V shed 1 base, J shed 5 bases, and the junction held 3 bases outside the gene matches. CDR3 sequence: CASSQGAGGNNEQFF. CDR3 coding DNA: TGTGCCAGCAGCCAAGGCGCGGGAGGGAACAATGAGCAGTTCTTC.

The chain carries TRBV5-6 and TRBJ1-1, with 8 bases matching TRBD1. The CDR3 is made up of 14 amino acids. Unmatched junction bases numbered 4, after V lost 3 bases and J lost 3 bases. Per the germline V gene, CDR1 is SGHDT and CDR2 is YYEEEE. The CDR3 protein is CASSSAGGYTEAFF. CDR3 sequence (DNA): TGTGCCAGCAGCTCCGCAGGGGGCTACACTGAAGCTTTCTTT.

The V gene is TRBV5-1, the J gene TRBJ1-3, with unresolved D. V lost 0 bases to trimming and J lost 0 bases, with 7 bases between them. CDR1 is SGHRS, CDR2 YFSETQ, per germline. The CDR3 extends over 15 amino acids. CDR3 amino acids: CASSLEPSSGNTIYF. CDR3 in DNA: TGCGCCAGCAGCTTGGAACCCAGCTCTGGAAACACCATATATTTT.

The J gene is TRBJ2-7, the V gene TRBV20-1; 8 bases are a match to TRBD2. This CDR3 comprises 14 residues. CDR1 and CDR2 from the germline V gene are DFQATT and SNEGSKA (reference sequence). With V trimmed by 0 bases and J by 5 bases, 6 bases remained unmatched. CDR3 sequence (DNA): TGCAGTGCTAGAGATTACGCGGGAGGAGACGAGCAGTACTTC. Translated: CSARDYAGGDEQYF.

The V call is TRBV28, the J call TRBJ2-5; D remains unclear. The J call may be faulty, since TRBJ2-7 better matches the DNA end. Germline loops: CDR1 MDHEN, CDR2 SYDVKM. There are 13 residues in the CDR3. The CDR3 spells CASSLLTSYEQYF. The CDR3 DNA follows: TGTGCCAGCAGTTTATTAACTTCCTACGAGCAGTACTTC.

The table lists this clonotype with a few counts. The chain links TRBV6-6 to TRBJ1-3, with no clear D. This CDR3 has 14 residues. The V gene's germline CDR1 is MNHNY and CDR2 SVGAGI (reference sequence). V was pared by 6 bases and J by 0 bases, with 9 bases between. The CDR3 sequence is CASRLDYSGNTIYF. CDR3 bases: TGTGCCAGCAGGCTCGATTACTCTGGAAACACCATATATTTT.

This clonotype was seen many times. The chain is built from TRBV7-9 and TRBJ2-7; D remains unclear. The germline V gene encodes CDR1 SEHNR and CDR2 FQNEAQ (reference sequence). This CDR3 comprises 16 residues. V was cut by 2 bases and J by 3 bases, with 17 bases left in between. CDR3 in amino acids: CASSLTTGPGGYEQYF. The CDR3 DNA reads as TGTGCCAGCAGCTTAACTACCGGGCCAGGCGGCTACGAGCAGTACTTC.

This clonotype came up a few times. This CDR3 is CASSQDRDYAYEQYF. The CDR3, as DNA: TGCGCCAGCAGCCAAGATCGGGACTACGCGTACGAGCAGTACTTC. The chain joins TRBV4-3 to TRBJ2-1; 7 nucleotides match TRBD2. The J call is doubtful: the DNA matches TRBJ2-7 better. The germline CDR1 and CDR2 sequences are LGHNA and YSLEER. This CDR3 has 15 residues.

The CDR3 here is CASSTSTGSPGNTIYF. CDR3 sequence (DNA): TGTGCCAGCAGTACCTCGACAGGGAGCCCTGGAAACACCATATATTTT. The chain is built from TRBV12-3 or TRBV12-4 and TRBJ1-3; TRBD1 matches at 7 bases. The CDR3 sequence is 16 residues long. V was clipped by 5 bases and J by 2 bases; unmatched bases: 9.

This chain uses TRBV7-9 with TRBJ1-1; 7 nucleotides match TRBD1. The length of the CDR3 is 14 residues. Germline V gene sequence: CDR1 SEHNR, CDR2 FQNEAQ (reference sequence). J lost 7 bases, V lost 3 bases, and 8 bases had no gene match. CDR3 residues: CASSLNYRGGEAFF. The CDR3 nucleotides are TGTGCCAGCAGCTTGAACTACAGGGGAGGTGAAGCTTTCTTT. The whole variable domain, filled in from reference TRBV7-9 and TRBJ1-1, reads DTGVSQNPRHKITKRGQNVTFRCDPISEHNRLYWYRQTLGQGPEFLTYFQNEAQLEKSRLLSDRFSAERPKGSFSTLEIQRTEQGDSAMYLCASSLNYRGGEAFFGQGTRLTVV.

This clonotype was detected many times. The V gene is TRBV7-8, the J gene TRBJ2-3, with 10 bases matching TRBD2. The germline gives CDR1 SGHVS, CDR2 FQNEAQ. V trimming: 5 bases; J trimming: 6 bases; junction bases outside the gene matches: 17. This CDR3 has 18 amino acids. CDR3 loop: CASSPRGIQREGQDTQYF. In DNA, the CDR3 is TGTGCCAGCAGCCCGAGGGGGATACAGCGGGAGGGCCAGGATACGCAGTATTTT.

The chain links TRBV5-1 to TRBJ2-5; D is unclear. The CDR3 loop spans 13 amino acids. Trimming shortened V by 1 base and J by 3 bases, and 7 bases separated the two germline ends. The V gene's germline CDR1 is SGHRS and CDR2 YFSETQ. CDR3 residues: CASSLWQEETQYF. Written as DNA, the CDR3 is TGCGCCAGCAGCTTGTGGCAGGAAGAGACCCAGTACTTC.

V is TRBV7-2 and J is TRBJ2-6; the D is unclear. V lost 0 bases to trimming and J lost 0 bases, with 3 bases between them. The length of the CDR3 is 15 residues. Germline CDR1 reads SGHTA; CDR2 reads FQGNSA. The CDR3 DNA reads TGTGCCAGCAGCTTAGCTTACTCTGGGGCCAACGTCCTGACTTTC. Protein product: CASSLAYSGANVLTF.

This clonotype appeared a few times. V usage is TRBV29-1 and J usage is TRBJ2-5; D gene uncertain. V lost 2 bases to trimming and J lost 1 base, with 8 bases between them. Germline lookup yields CDR1 SQVTM and CDR2 ANQGSEA. CDR3 length: 13 amino acids. The CDR3 sequence is CSVEIDIQETQYF. As DNA, the CDR3 is TGCAGCGTTGAAATCGACATCCAAGAGACCCAGTACTTC.

This sequence joins TRBV20-1 and TRBJ2-1; no reliable D call. The length of the CDR3 is 15 residues. V was shortened by 5 bases and J by 1 base, with 15 bases between the two germline ends. CDR1 is DFQATT, CDR2 SNEGSKA, per germline (reference sequence). The CDR3 here is CSALDVRSSYNEQFF. The CDR3 bases are TGCAGTGCTTTAGATGTGCGGAGTTCCTACAATGAGCAGTTCTTC.

V gene TRBV6-1 combines with J gene TRBJ2-6, with 10 bases matching TRBD1. The CDR3 runs 19 residues. The V gene end was trimmed by 11 bases and the J gene end by 2 bases; junction bases not matched to a gene: 18. Per the germline V gene, CDR1 is MNHNS and CDR2 is SASEGT. CDR3 amino acids: CAAEGHRDRGITGANVLTF. As DNA, the CDR3 is TGTGCCGCGGAGGGTCACCGGGACAGGGGTATCACTGGGGCCAACGTCCTGACTTTC.

This clonotype was picked up many times. The chain couples TRBV20-1 to TRBJ2-5; 10 bases agree with TRBD2. Per the germline V gene, CDR1 is DFQATT and CDR2 is SNEGSKA (reference sequence). The junction had 2 bases not matched to a gene; V was cut back by 6 bases and J by 1 base. The CDR3 contains 13 residues. The CDR3: CSASGGAQETQYF. CDR3 in DNA: TGCAGTGCCAGCGGGGGGGCCCAAGAGACCCAGTACTTC.

V is TRBV13 and J is TRBJ2-5; 13 bases are a match to TRBD2. Germline values: CDR1 PRHDT, CDR2 FYEKMQ (reference sequence). V was clipped by 4 bases and J by 3 bases; unmatched bases: 8. This CDR3 is built from 17 residues. As DNA, the CDR3 is TGTGCCAGCAGCTCGAGACTAGCGGGGGGCCGCGAAGAGACCCAGTACTTC. Translation: CASSSRLAGGREETQYF.